Given below is one TCR beta chain in context. The antigen is undetermined. This sample is part of a study of T cell responses to AZD1222 COVID-19 vaccine. Background on the study: Analyses pooled second doses at about 4 or about 12 weeks.

Study-level results: Reportedly, close to half of spike-specific TCRs are directed against unmutated variant regions. Baseline serostatus was positive in only six AZD1222 recipients. Possibly, clonal diversity was underestimated; donors were largely white British and included more females.

Repertoires were generated with immunoSEQ multiplex PCR, while TCRdb's copy carries only in-frame clones and drops some. The sample gives some 74,000 clones, 80% of which show up once; roughly 21% is in the top ten. In germline, CDR1 is LNHDA, CDR2 SQIVND (reference sequence). The trim removed 4 bases at V and 5 bases at J, leaving 8 bases unmatched. There are 14 residues in the CDR3. The chain has TRBV19 and TRBJ2-7; TRBD1 matches at 7 bases. This sample comprised peripheral blood, obtained on day 0 of AZD1222 vaccination. The origin of this receptor is an adult in good health. The CDR3 nucleotides read TGTGCCAGTAGTAGAGGACAGGTCGTGGACGAGCAGTACTTC. Amino acids: CASSRGQVVDEQYF.